This TCR beta chain was sequenced for a study of T cell repertoires in cytomegalovirus infection. General study points: Individuals carrying CMV plus the relevant HLA were identified by cumulative frequency of public TCR beta families. The response measured ex vivo was dominated by TCR beta clonotypes (HLA-C-restricted and CMV-specific).

TCRdb re-analysed the reads in MiXCR, keeping a single row per CDR3 protein. The data show over 120,000 distinct CDR3 sequences, around 30% seen once. Notes on this clonotype: The antigen remains unidentified.

CDR3 size: 15 residues. Germline CDR1 and CDR2: SGHDT and YYEEEE. V was cut by 3 bases and J by 2 bases, with 14 bases left in between. The clonotype comes from a human donor in good health (CMV status not recorded). Some clones in this sample may be carry-over from other donors' samples. This specimen was CD8+ T cells from cultured PBMCs, taken from culture after CMV antigen stimulation. V gene TRBV5-6 combines with J gene TRBJ1-2; weak D call: TRBD1 (6 bases). The CDR3 DNA reads TGTGCCAGCAGCTATGGGACACCAATAAACTATGGCTACACCTTC. Its protein product is CASSYGTPINYGYTF.